This passage covers 16 T cell receptor beta chains from one sample sequenced in a study of cytomegalovirus exposure and HLA in healthy donors. The PCR employed 60 Vbeta primers together with 13 Jbeta primers. Libraries were prepared by immunoSEQ multiplex PCR; TCRdb keeps only in-frame clonotypes and omits some of them. The sample lists under 200,000 clones, 70% to 85% occurring once. The sequencing input was PBMCs. These receptors originate from a middle-aged man in good health and CMV-seropositive.

The chain's CDR3 is CASSPLAGGAYEQYF. The CDR3 nucleotides read TGTGCCAGCTCACCACTAGCGGGAGGTGCCTACGAGCAGTACTTC. The chain joins TRBV18 to TRBJ2-7, with TRBD2 matching 10 bases. V was clipped by 1 base and J by 2 bases; unmatched bases: 2. CDR1 is KGHSH and CDR2 is LQKENI in the germline V gene. The CDR3 is 15 residues long.

This clone has just a few counts. The V gene is TRBV6-5, the J gene TRBJ1-1; 7 nucleotides agree with TRBD1. Germline-derived CDR1 and CDR2 are MNHEY and SVGAGI. The CDR3 sequence is 14 residues long. The J segment lost 5 bases and the V segment lost 6 bases, leaving 9 bases of the junction unmatched. The CDR3 DNA sequence: TGTGCCAGCAGCCCCACAGGGGTAGAGACTGAAGCTTTCTTT. This encodes CASSPTGVETEAFF.

The chain has TRBV30 and TRBJ2-1; D may be TRBD1 (7 bases). The V end lost 3 bases, the J end lost 7 bases, and 13 bases lay between the germline ends. The CDR3 runs to 13 residues. Germline-derived CDR1 and CDR2 are GTSNPN and SVGIG (reference sequence). The CDR3 DNA sequence: TGTGCCTGGAGCCGATCAGGGGGGAATGAGCAGTTCTTC. The encoded protein is CAWSRSGGNEQFF.

The rearrangement links TRBV4-1 to TRBJ2-5; 9 nucleotides align to TRBD2. The CDR3 length is 17 residues. Germline V gene lookup returns CDR1 MGHRA and CDR2 YSYEKL. Losses at the gene ends were 0 bases for V and 4 bases for J; bases not matched to a gene: 9. As DNA, the CDR3 is TGCGCCAGCAGCCAAGAGCTGAGCGGGGGGTTGAGAGAGACCCAGTACTTC. Its translation: CASSQELSGGLRETQYF.

The chain is built from TRBV19 and TRBJ2-2; the D gene is possibly TRBD2 (6 bases). Trimming shortened V by 3 bases and J by 6 bases, and 17 bases separated the two germline ends. The CDR3 loop spans 16 amino acids. Germline CDR1 reads LNHDA; CDR2 reads SQIVND (reference sequence). The CDR3 loop reads CASSMLGLGASGELFF. The CDR3 coding sequence is TGTGCCAGTAGTATGCTGGGACTCGGGGCGTCCGGGGAGCTGTTTTTT.

In this sample, this clone turned up a few times. The chain is built from TRBV18 and TRBJ1-2; D call uncertain. Germline values: CDR1 KGHSH, CDR2 LQKENI. V dropped 3 bases and J dropped 4 bases, with 9 bases sitting between them. The CDR3 extends over 13 amino acids. CDR3 amino acids: CASSPGDLYGYTF. CDR3 nucleotides: TGTGCCAGCTCACCGGGCGATCTCTATGGCTACACCTTC. Using reference TRBV18 and TRBJ1-2 for the parts outside the CDR3, the full variable domain is NAGVMQNPRHLVRRRGQEARLRCSPMKGHSHVYWYRQLPEEGLKFMVYLQKENIIDESGMPKERFSAEFPKEGPSILRIQQVVRGDSAAYFCASSPGDLYGYTFGSGTRLTVV.

The chain employs TRBV9 and TRBJ1-1; D possibly corresponds to TRBD1 (6 bases). This CDR3 has 13 amino acids. Germline V CDR1 and CDR2: SGDLS, YYNGEE. V dropped 6 bases and J dropped 1 base, with 10 bases sitting between them. The CDR3 DNA reads TGTGCCAGCACCAGGACAGAGAACACTGAAGCTTTCTTT. It codes for CASTRTENTEAFF.

V and J are TRBV10-2 and TRBJ1-5; 9 bases match TRBD1. With V trimmed by 5 bases and J by 4 bases, 3 bases remained unmatched. The CDR3 sequence is 14 residues long. The germline V gene has CDR1 WSHSY and CDR2 SAAADI. The CDR3 protein is CASSPGQGNQPQHF. CDR3 nucleotide sequence: TGCGCCAGCAGTCCGGGACAGGGAAATCAGCCCCAGCATTTT.

The rearrangement links TRBV27 to TRBJ2-3; 7 bases line up with TRBD1. V shed 4 bases, J shed 5 bases, and the junction held 9 bases outside the gene matches. CDR1 is MNHEY, CDR2 SMNVEV, per germline (reference sequence). The CDR3 is made up of 15 amino acids. The CDR3 DNA is TGTGCCAGCAGTTCCCTTAAGGGGGCCGGAGATACGCAGTATTTT. As protein: CASSSLKGAGDTQYF.

The V gene is TRBV11-2, the J gene TRBJ2-7, with 8 positions matching TRBD2. The CDR3 has 15 amino acids. J gave up 3 bases and V 7 bases, and 11 bases lay outside the gene matches. The germline gives CDR1 SGHAT, CDR2 FQNNGV. CDR3: CASTLLAAGLYEQYF. DNA for the CDR3: TGTGCCAGCACCCTACTAGCGGCGGGCCTCTACGAGCAGTACTTC.

This chain links TRBV19 with TRBJ1-5; D remains unclear. CDR1 is LNHDA and CDR2 is SQIVND in the germline V gene (reference sequence). The V end lost 0 bases, the J end lost 0 bases, and 6 bases lay between the germline ends. The CDR3 is 15 residues long. CDR3 DNA sequence: TGTGCCAGTAGTATAGAAGGACTTAGCAATCAGCCCCAGCATTTT. Translated: CASSIEGLSNQPQHF.

This chain uses TRBV5-4 with TRBJ1-2; 9 positions agree with TRBD1. Germline values: CDR1 SGHNT, CDR2 YYREEE (reference sequence). J was trimmed by 0 bases and V by 4 bases; bases with no gene match: 10. This CDR3 region has 17 residues. The CDR3: CASSLPGQGGPNYGYTF. The CDR3 DNA reads as TGTGCCAGCAGCCTTCCGGGACAGGGTGGGCCTAACTATGGCTACACCTTC.

In its sample, this clone was seen once. V gene TRBV7-3 combines with J gene TRBJ2-3; weak D call: TRBD1 (5 bases). The V end was cut by 2 bases, the J end by 7 bases, with 10 bases between. This CDR3 contains 13 residues. Looked up from germline, CDR1 is SGHTA and CDR2 is FQGTGA. The CDR3 reads CASSLGATNTQYF. As DNA, the CDR3 is TGTGCCAGCAGCTTAGGGGCTACAAATACGCAGTATTTT.

This chain uses TRBV27 with TRBJ1-6, with a weak D call TRBD1 (5 bases). Germline lookup yields CDR1 MNHEY and CDR2 SMNVEV (reference sequence). Trimming pared 1 base from V and 9 bases from J, leaving 13 bases between. CDR3 length: 15 residues. CDR3 residues: CASSLLAQGTSPLHF. In nucleotides, the CDR3 is TGTGCCAGCAGTTTATTGGCCCAGGGTACTTCACCCCTCCACTTT.

This clone was seen a single time. The CDR3 here is CASRPSGRAYEQYF. CDR3 DNA sequence: TGTGCCAGTCGACCCAGCGGGAGGGCCTACGAGCAGTACTTC. This chain joins TRBV6-6 and TRBJ2-7; 10 bases agree with TRBD2. Unmatched junction bases numbered 7, after V lost 9 bases and J lost 2 bases. CDR3 length equals 14 residues. Germline values: CDR1 MNHNY, CDR2 SVGAGI (reference sequence).

This chain joins TRBV4-2 and TRBJ1-1; 8 positions match TRBD1. With V trimmed by 4 bases and J by 6 bases, 16 bases remained unmatched. This CDR3 has 17 amino acids. CDR1 is LGHNA, CDR2 YNFKEQ, per germline. Here the CDR3 reads CASSPTPGQGGFAEAFF. CDR3 in DNA: TGTGCCAGCAGCCCCACACCCGGACAGGGCGGCTTCGCTGAAGCTTTCTTT.